Each of the 15 T cell receptor beta chains below was sequenced from the same sample in a study of T cells after yellow fever vaccination. TCRdb recomputed calls from the 5' RACE reads with MiXCR, one row per CDR3 protein. Here the sample spans a few hundred thousand distinct CDR3 sequences, 3% to 3.5% being singletons. Source: CD4+ T cells sorted from PBMCs, taken 10 days after the yellow fever booster vaccination. The receptor source for this set is a man aged 18-30 years who received the YFV17D yellow fever vaccine.

In its sample, this clonotype was seen a few times. The CDR3 loop is CASSYPAAEGNIQYF. The DNA for the CDR3 is TGTGCCAGCAGTTACCCAGCGGCGGAAGGTAACATTCAGTACTTC. The V call is TRBV6-6, the J call TRBJ2-4; possible D gene TRBD2, 5 bases. CDR3 length: 15 residues. The germline V and J ends were trimmed by 2 bases and 7 bases, with 15 bases remaining between them. The germline V gene has CDR1 MNHNY and CDR2 SVGAGI (reference sequence).

In its sample, this clonotype was seen a few times. V is TRBV4-1 and J is TRBJ1-5; no clear D. CDR3 length equals 18 residues. Per the germline V gene, CDR1 is MGHRA and CDR2 is YSYEKL. V gave up 0 bases and J gave up 0 bases, with 15 bases separating them. The CDR3 coding sequence is TGCGCCAGCAGCCAAGAAAGTGCGGCAGCATATAGCAATCAGCCCCAGCATTTT. Translating gives CASSQESAAAYSNQPQHF.

This clonotype showed up just a few times. This rearrangement joins TRBV2 to TRBJ2-5; 7 nucleotides agree with TRBD1. The CDR3 runs 16 residues. The V and J ends lost 1 base and 4 bases, in that order; junction bases with no gene match: 9. CDR1 SNHLY and CDR2 FYNNEI come from the germline V gene. The CDR3 spells CASSEVGRGQVETQYF. The CDR3 DNA is TGTGCCAGCAGTGAAGTTGGTAGGGGGCAGGTAGAGACCCAGTACTTC.

This clonotype has just a few counts. The rearrangement joins TRBV6-1 to TRBJ1-3; a weak D match, TRBD1 (6 bases). The germline gives CDR1 MNHNS, CDR2 SASEGT. Trimming shortened V by 7 bases and J by 1 base, and 14 bases separated the two germline ends. The CDR3 totals 15 residues. In DNA form, the CDR3 reads TGTGCCAGCAATGCACCGGGGGCATCTGGAAACACCATATATTTT. It codes for CASNAPGASGNTIYF.

This clonotype was counted at least ten times. The chain combines TRBV7-6 with TRBJ2-5; 10 nucleotides match TRBD2. The CDR3 covers 14 residues. CDR1 SGHVS and CDR2 FNYEAQ come from the germline V gene. V dropped 5 bases and J dropped 3; count of bases not matched to a gene: 3. CDR3 sequence: CASSPLAGEETQYF. DNA for the CDR3: TGTGCCAGCAGCCCTCTAGCGGGGGAAGAGACCCAGTACTTC.

This clonotype was seen ten or more times. This chain connects TRBV6-2 or TRBV6-3 to TRBJ2-3; D is perhaps TRBD2 (5 bases). In germline, CDR1 is MNHEY, CDR2 SVGEGT. Trimming shortened V by 0 bases and J by 4 bases, and 8 bases separated the two germline ends. The CDR3 totals 14 residues. The CDR3 loop reads CASSYSPSSDTQYF. The CDR3, as DNA: TGTGCCAGCAGTTACTCGCCTAGCTCAGATACGCAGTATTTT.

V gene TRBV4-3 combines with J gene TRBJ2-2; perhaps TRBD2 as D (6 bases). CDR1 LGHNA and CDR2 YSLEER come from the germline V gene. CDR3 length: 16 residues. Trimming removed 1 base from V and 6 bases from J, with 15 bases in between. Here the CDR3 reads CASSQGQLGGPGELFF. The CDR3 nucleotides are TGCGCCAGCAGCCAAGGTCAATTGGGGGGTCCCGGGGAGCTGTTTTTT.

This clonotype was seen repeatedly, ten times or more. V and J are TRBV6-2 or TRBV6-3 and TRBJ2-2; D unclear. The CDR3 runs 15 residues. V lost 2 bases and J 7 bases, leaving 14 bases between the germline ends. Germline values: CDR1 MNHEY, CDR2 SVGEGT. CDR3 region: CASSYGPRLGGELFF. The DNA of the CDR3 is TGTGCCAGCAGTTACGGGCCTAGGCTTGGCGGGGAGCTGTTTTTT.

This clonotype came up a few times. The chain recombines TRBV20-1 with TRBJ1-1, with D hard to call. Trimming took off 1 base at V and 0 bases at J, with 9 bases between the two ends. Germline values: CDR1 DFQATT, CDR2 SNEGSKA (reference sequence). This CDR3 spans 14 amino acids. CDR3: CSARVGSLNTEAFF. CDR3 coding DNA: TGCAGTGCTAGAGTGGGAAGCTTGAACACTGAAGCTTTCTTT.

This clonotype was seen at least ten times. This chain connects TRBV4-1 to TRBJ2-3; 9 nucleotides align to TRBD1. V dropped 4 bases and J dropped 0; count of bases not matched to a gene: 5. The CDR3 length is 16 residues. Per the germline V gene, CDR1 is MGHRA and CDR2 is YSYEKL. CDR3 DNA: TGCGCCAGCAGCCCGGACAGGGGTTTCAGCACAGATACGCAGTATTTT. The encoded protein is CASSPDRGFSTDTQYF.

The gene calls are TRBV6-2 or TRBV6-3 and TRBJ1-1; D call uncertain. Germline V gene lookup returns CDR1 MNHEY and CDR2 SVGEGT. The CDR3 totals 17 residues. V lost 2 bases and J 3 bases, leaving 19 bases between the germline ends. DNA of the CDR3: TGTGCCAGCAGTTACCCGGTCGGCAGTTTTACGGACACTGAAGCTTTCTTT. It is translated as CASSYPVGSFTDTEAFF.

Ten or more counts support this clonotype. This chain links TRBV20-1 with TRBJ2-7; D might be TRBD1 (5 bases). Germline V gene lookup returns CDR1 DFQATT and CDR2 SNEGSKA (reference sequence). This CDR3 is built from 14 residues. The CDR3 coding sequence is TGCAGTGCTCGAGACAGACTGCTCTCCTACGAGCAGTACGTC. Translated, it gives CSARDRLLSYEQYV.

There are a few counts of this clonotype. J is TRBJ2-7 and V is TRBV12-3 or TRBV12-4; D is perhaps TRBD1 or TRBD2 (6 bases each). There are 14 residues in the CDR3. Trimming removed 4 bases from V and 0 bases from J, with 10 bases in between. In nucleotides, the CDR3 is TGTGCCAGCAGTTCTACGGGGGCCTCCTACGAGCAGTACGTC. Protein: CASSSTGASYEQYV.

The chain combines TRBV7-2 with TRBJ2-5, with a tentative D call TRBD2 (5 bases). The CDR3 loop spans 13 amino acids. Germline loops: CDR1 SGHTA, CDR2 FQGNSA. The V gene lost 5 bases and the J gene lost 5 bases, with 12 bases spanning the gap. The CDR3 DNA reads TGTGCCAGCAGCCCGGGATTCTTGGAGACCCAGTACTTC. Translation: CASSPGFLETQYF.

This clonotype was counted many times. The V call is TRBV4-2, the J call TRBJ2-1, with D perhaps TRBD2 (6 bases). The V gene's germline CDR1 is LGHNA and CDR2 YNFKEQ. V lost 1 base, J lost 7 bases, and 14 bases lay in between. The CDR3 extends over 15 amino acids. Written as DNA, the CDR3 is TGTGCCAGCAGCCAAGGAGGACTAACTTTAAATGAGCAGTTCTTC. Protein sequence: CASSQGGLTLNEQFF.